Listed below are T cell receptor beta chains from one sample, sequenced in a study of beta chain features in type 1 diabetes. Method: immunoSEQ multiplex PCR; TCRdb's copy keeps in-frame clones and lacks some. The sample gives just under 150,000 clones, 10% to 15% of which show up once; 1.3% is in the top ten. The sequencing input was central memory CD4+ T cells from blood. The receptors derive from a man younger than 35 with type 1 diabetes. Both conserved end residues are part of each CDR3. Each record gives: clone size, V gene, D gene, J gene, CDR3 DNA, CDR3 protein. A D gene is named only where the DNA matches it firmly. Some rows mark clone size as missing; the rest say once, few, many or name a class of expanded clone.

size: -; V: TRBV10-3; D: -; J: TRBJ2-3; DNA: TGTGCCATCAGTGAGCCCCGGGGCCCAACGGGGGCAGATACGCAGTATTTT; CDR3: CAISEPRGPTGADTQYF
size: -; V: TRBV7-9; D: TRBD1; J: TRBJ1-6; DNA: TGTGCCAGCAGAGGGGGACAGTCATTGAATTCACCCCTCCACTTT; CDR3: CASRGGQSLNSPLHF
size: few; V: TRBV2; D: -; J: TRBJ1-2; DNA: TGTGCCAGCAGTGAACGCCCCAGGGGAGACTATGGCTACACCTTC; CDR3: CASSERPRGDYGYTF
size: few; V: TRBV30; D: -; J: TRBJ2-5; DNA: TGTGCCTGGAGCCGACCGGAGACCCAGTACTTC; CDR3: CAWSRPETQYF
size: -; V: TRBV9; D: TRBD2; J: TRBJ2-3; DNA: TGTGCCAGCAGCGTAGCGACTAGCGGGAAGGCAGATACGCAGTATTTT; CDR3: CASSVATSGKADTQYF
size: -; V: TRBV18; D: TRBD2; J: TRBJ2-3; DNA: TGTGCCAGCTCGCGGACTAGCGAAACAGATACGCAGTATTTT; CDR3: CASSRTSETDTQYF
size: -; V: TRBV6-1; D: -; J: TRBJ2-3; DNA: TGTGCCAGCAGTGGGTCTAAAGGGGTGATCGCAGATACGCAGTATTTT; CDR3: CASSGSKGVIADTQYF
size: few; V: TRBV5-4; D: -; J: TRBJ2-1; DNA: TGTGCCAGCAGCCCGGACCCTACGGGGCTTTCCTACAATGAGCAGTTCTTC; CDR3: CASSPDPTGLSYNEQFF
size: -; V: TRBV28; D: -; J: TRBJ2-2; DNA: TGTGCCAGCAGAGGACAGAAGAACACCGGGGAGCTGTTTTTT; CDR3: CASRGQKNTGELFF
size: few; V: TRBV28; D: TRBD1; J: TRBJ1-4; DNA: TGTGCCAGCAGTCGGGGGACAGAAAATGAAAAACTGTTTTTT; CDR3: CASSRGTENEKLFF
size: -; V: TRBV9; D: -; J: TRBJ2-5; DNA: TGTGCCAGCAGCGCGCACCAAGGGCAAGAGACCCAGTACTTC; CDR3: CASSAHQGQETQYF
size: -; V: TRBV11-3; D: -; J: TRBJ2-1; DNA: TGTGCCAGCAGCTCATTTTCCAACAATGAGCAGTTCTTC; CDR3: CASSSFSNNEQFF
size: few; V: TRBV28; D: -; J: TRBJ1-4; DNA: TGTGCCAGCAGCTCAGGGCTAACTAATGAAAAACTGTTTTTT; CDR3: CASSSGLTNEKLFF
size: few; V: TRBV7-2; D: TRBD1; J: TRBJ1-2; DNA: TGTGCCAGCAGCCATTCGACAGGGGCTAACTATGGCTACACCTTC; CDR3: CASSHSTGANYGYTF